This T cell receptor beta chain was documented in a study of monozygotic twins with inflammatory bowel disease. Study-wide points: Possibly reflecting limited power, no difference in repertoire similarity was found between concordant and discordant twins.

Each donor gave less than 3 ml of peripheral blood. In preparing each TCR library, 3500 ng of total RNA was used. Using the 5' RACE reads, TCRdb records one entry per CDR3 protein without DNA. The sample table sets out 400,000 to 500,000 distinct CDR3 sequences. CDR3 length equals 13 residues. The germline V gene has CDR1 LNHDA and CDR2 SQIVND (reference sequence). A note on this clonotype: Its specificity is unknown.

Sequenced material: blood. The receptor comes from a human donor with ulcerative colitis or Crohn's disease, or a healthy co-twin of an affected twin (not recorded which). The genes are TRBV19 and TRBJ2-5; TCRdb designates TRBD1, a call that cannot be tested without DNA. The CDR3 loop reads CASSMNRGETQYF.